Listed here are 28 T cell receptor beta chains from one sample, sequenced in a study of human T cells and chemical hapten exposure. Time point of the sample: patch test 2, 6 weeks after DPC sensitization. The sample's treatment: therapeutic diphenylcyclopropenone sensitization with weekly scalp DPC. MiXCR, run by TCRdb on the RACE reads, gives a single entry per CDR3 protein. The sample records fewer than 85,000 distinct CDR3 sequences, roughly 10% being singletons. The source was whole blood, collected in connection with sensitization to the hapten diphenylcyclopropenone (DPC). The source is a woman aged 25 to 39 with alopecia areata. Some clones in this sample may be carry-over from other donors' samples.

The table lists this clonotype with many counts. The chain is built from TRBV20-1 and TRBJ1-1; 7 nucleotides match TRBD1. Germline loops: CDR1 DFQATT, CDR2 SNEGSKA (reference sequence). The CDR3 consists of 12 residues. Trimming cost V 6 bases and J 4 bases; bases outside gene matches: 5. The CDR3 spells CSAMGQLTEAFF. The CDR3 coding sequence is TGCAGTGCAATGGGACAGCTCACTGAAGCTTTCTTT.

This clonotype was seen repeatedly, ten times or more. The chain has TRBV28 and TRBJ1-5; D gene unclear. CDR1 and CDR2 from the germline V gene are MDHEN and SYDVKM. V gave up 8 bases and J gave up 3 bases, with 11 bases separating them. The CDR3 is 13 amino acids. The CDR3 nucleotides read TGTGCCAGCTACCATACTTTCAATCAGCCCCAGCATTTT. As protein: CASYHTFNQPQHF.

This clonotype occurred many times. The chain uses TRBV9 and TRBJ2-2; a weak D match, TRBD1 (5 bases). CDR1 SGDLS and CDR2 YYNGEE come from the germline V gene. The V end lost 4 bases, the J end lost 5 bases, and 18 bases lay between the germline ends. CDR3 length: 16 residues. The CDR3 DNA reads as TGTGCCAGCAGCCCCTTCGACAGCAGCAATACCGGGGAGCTGTTTTTT. As protein: CASSPFDSSNTGELFF.

CDR3 DNA sequence: TGTGCCAGCAGCAAGCTGGACCCCCGTACGAATGAGCAGTTCTTC. Its protein is CASSKLDPRTNEQFF. J is TRBJ2-1 and V is TRBV7-6; D unclear. Germline V gene lookup returns CDR1 SGHVS and CDR2 FNYEAQ. The CDR3 totals 15 residues. Trimming stripped 5 bases from V and 7 bases from J, with 18 bases between.

The CDR3 protein is CAIRDFGADTQYF. CDR3 bases: TGTGCCATCAGGGACTTTGGAGCAGATACGCAGTATTTT. The chain links TRBV10-3 to TRBJ2-3; perhaps TRBD2 as D (5 bases). With 6 bases removed from V and 4 bases from J, the gap between germline ends came to 11 bases. Germline V gives CDR1 ENHRY, CDR2 SYGVKD. The CDR3 has 13 amino acids.

This clonotype was picked up many times. The chain combines TRBV7-2 with TRBJ2-7, with a possible D match to TRBD1 (6 bases). The CDR3 extends over 15 amino acids. V lost 5 bases and J 1 base, leaving 15 bases between the germline ends. Germline V CDR1 and CDR2: SGHTA, FQGNSA. The CDR3 loop is CASSPSAGVSYEQYF. The CDR3 bases are TGTGCCAGCAGCCCGTCGGCAGGGGTATCCTACGAGCAGTACTTC.

A few counts support this clonotype. The chain links TRBV6-5 to TRBJ1-5; D is undetermined. Germline-derived CDR1 and CDR2 are MNHEY and SVGAGI. The V end lost 6 bases, the J end lost 1 base, and 4 bases lay between the germline ends. This CDR3 spans 12 amino acids. The CDR3 sequence: CASRSSNQPQHF. CDR3 DNA: TGTGCCAGCAGGTCGAGCAATCAGCCCCAGCATTTT.

V and J are TRBV29-1 and TRBJ1-1, with a tentative D call TRBD1 (5 bases). CDR1 and CDR2 from the germline V gene are SQVTM and ANQGSEA. The ends were cut back, 5 bases at V and 0 bases at J, with 25 bases in the middle. This CDR3 contains 18 residues. The CDR3 loop reads CSVQTTSRGLGLNTEAFF. CDR3 DNA sequence: TGCAGCGTTCAAACGACCAGTAGGGGCTTGGGCTTGAACACTGAAGCTTTCTTT.

CDR3 protein: CAIPGATDTQYF. CDR3 bases: TGTGCCATCCCAGGGGCCACAGATACGCAGTATTTT. The V gene is TRBV10-3, the J gene TRBJ2-3; maybe TRBD1 (6 bases). Deletions cut 8 bases from V and 2 bases from J, with 8 bases between. Germline V gene lookup returns CDR1 ENHRY and CDR2 SYGVKD. The CDR3 loop spans 12 amino acids.

This clonotype came up many times. The chain joins TRBV3-1 to TRBJ2-2, with 8 bases aligning to TRBD1. V trimming: 1 base; J trimming: 3 bases; junction bases outside the gene matches: 4. The CDR3 has 16 residues. Germline V gives CDR1 LGHDT, CDR2 YNNKEL (reference sequence). The CDR3 nucleotides are TGTGCCAGCAGCCAAGTTCAGGGGGCCCACACCGGGGAGCTGTTTTTT. It translates to CASSQVQGAHTGELFF.

In this sample, this clonotype turned up a few times. This chain uses TRBV7-2 with TRBJ2-1; D not certain. Germline V gene sequence: CDR1 SGHTA, CDR2 FQGNSA. The CDR3 is 12 amino acids. Trimming stripped 7 bases from V and 7 bases from J, with 11 bases between. In DNA form, the CDR3 reads TGTGCCAGCACTCGACGGTTAAATGAGCAGTTCTTC. Amino acid sequence: CASTRRLNEQFF. Drawing the rest from reference TRBV7-2 and TRBJ2-1, the complete variable domain is GAGVSQSPSNKVTEKGKDVELRCDPISGHTALYWYRQSLGQGLEFLIYFQGNSAPDKSGLPSDRFSAERTGGSVSTLTIQRTQQEDSAVYLCASTRRLNEQFFGPGTRLTVL.

J is TRBJ1-1 and V is TRBV29-1; D uncertain. The CDR3 contains 11 residues. V was pared by 4 bases and J by 7 bases, with 10 bases between. CDR1 is SQVTM, CDR2 ANQGSEA, per germline. This CDR3 reads CSVAPTIEAFF. The CDR3 bases are TGCAGCGTTGCCCCGACGATTGAAGCTTTCTTT.

This clonotype was seen repeatedly, ten times or more. The chain combines TRBV6-2 or TRBV6-3 with TRBJ1-5; D not resolved. The V end was cut by 9 bases, the J end by 7 bases, with 10 bases between. Germline CDR1 is MNHEY and CDR2 is SVGEGT. The CDR3 runs 11 residues. The CDR3 protein is CARKSGQPQHF. In DNA form, the CDR3 reads TGTGCCAGGAAGTCGGGGCAGCCCCAGCATTTT.

A remark on this clonotype: A clone one base away is much larger, so this may be a read error. The chain carries TRBV5-1 and TRBJ1-2; D is perhaps TRBD1 (5 bases). V was cut by 4 bases and J by 1 base, with 11 bases left in between. The CDR3 spans 14 residues. The germline gives CDR1 SGHRS, CDR2 YFSETQ. CDR3 in DNA: TGCGCCAGCAGCGGGTCCGACAGTAACTATGGCTACACCTTC. The encoded protein is CASSGSDSNYGYTF.

This clonotype has a count of ten or more. J is TRBJ2-2 and V is TRBV28, with 12 bases identical to TRBD2. The V gene end was trimmed by 5 bases and the J gene end by 0 bases; junction bases not matched to a gene: 1. Per germline, CDR1 MDHEN and CDR2 SYDVKM. This CDR3 has 16 residues. As DNA, the CDR3 is TGTGCCAGCAGTCCTAGCGGGAGGGCGAACACCGGGGAGCTGTTTTTT. This sequence encodes CASSPSGRANTGELFF.

This clonotype was picked up a small number of times. The chain employs TRBV2 and TRBJ2-3; no firm D call. The germline CDR1 and CDR2 sequences are SNHLY and FYNNEI. This CDR3 region has 15 residues. V was pared by 6 bases and J by 0 bases, with 13 bases between. CDR3: CASRSLLSSTDTQYF. CDR3 DNA sequence: TGTGCCAGCAGATCTCTACTTTCTAGCACAGATACGCAGTATTTT.

This clonotype was seen ten or more times. The genes are TRBV5-5 and TRBJ2-7, with D perhaps TRBD1 or TRBD2 (5 bases each). This CDR3 spans 13 amino acids. The germline gives CDR1 SGHKS, CDR2 YYEKEE (reference sequence). Trimming left V 4 bases short and J 3 bases short, with 11 bases between. In nucleotides, the CDR3 is TGTGCCAGCAGCACTAATGGGGGCTACGAGCAGTACTTC. Translated, it gives CASSTNGGYEQYF.

V is TRBV4-3 and J is TRBJ2-2; 9 nucleotides line up with TRBD1. From germline, CDR1 is LGHNA and CDR2 YSLEER. The CDR3 consists of 15 residues. V gave up 2 bases and J gave up 6 bases; unmatched junction bases: 4. The CDR3, as DNA: TGCGCCAGCAGCCAATCTACAGGGGGCCCCGGGGAGCTGTTTTTT. It encodes CASSQSTGGPGELFF.

This clonotype was observed at least ten times. The V and J genes are TRBV4-2 and TRBJ2-2; the D is unclear. The CDR3 runs 15 residues. V lost 1 base to trimming and J lost 5 bases, with 11 bases between them. The germline V gene encodes CDR1 LGHNA and CDR2 YNFKEQ. The CDR3 here is CASSQVTPGTGELFF. The CDR3 coding sequence is TGTGCCAGCAGCCAAGTTACCCCTGGGACCGGGGAGCTGTTTTTT.

In its sample, this clonotype was seen a few times. J is TRBJ2-3 and V is TRBV7-2; D is unclear. The V gene lost 0 bases and the J gene lost 4 bases, with 5 bases spanning the gap. There are 13 residues in the CDR3. Germline lookup yields CDR1 SGHTA and CDR2 FQGNSA. The CDR3 DNA sequence: TGTGCCAGCAGCTTAGCGGCCCCAGATACGCAGTATTTT. Its protein is CASSLAAPDTQYF.

This clonotype was counted many times. The chain recombines TRBV28 with TRBJ2-7; no clear D. The CDR3 covers 13 residues. The V end was cut by 10 bases, the J end by 4 bases, with 17 bases between. Germline-derived CDR1 and CDR2 are MDHEN and SYDVKM. The CDR3 loop is CATRPPSSYEQYF. In DNA form, the CDR3 reads TGTGCCACCCGACCCCCCTCATCGTACGAGCAGTACTTC.

This clonotype was picked up many times. This chain links TRBV10-3 with TRBJ2-1; perhaps TRBD2 as D (6 bases). V was cut by 4 bases and J by 1 base, with 11 bases left in between. This CDR3 contains 15 residues. CDR1 and CDR2 from the germline V gene are ENHRY and SYGVKD. The CDR3 bases are TGTGCCATCAGTGGGAGGGAATTGTCCTACAATGAGCAGTTCTTC. It is translated as CAISGRELSYNEQFF.

The table lists this clonotype with many counts. The chain carries TRBV6-1 and TRBJ1-2; TRBD1 agrees at 11 bases. Trimming removed 7 bases from V and 4 bases from J; junction bases left unmatched: 8. This CDR3 is 15 amino acids long. Germline CDR1 is MNHNS and CDR2 is SASEGT. In nucleotides, the CDR3 is TGTGCCAGCACTATGGTTGGGACAGGGGGCTATGGCTACACCTTC. This gives the protein CASTMVGTGGYGYTF.

This clonotype was recorded at least ten times. The chain couples TRBV12-3 or TRBV12-4 to TRBJ2-2; no clear D gene. Trimming removed 7 bases at V and 1 base at J, with 7 bases between. This CDR3 region has 13 residues. CDR3 loop: CASTSKNTGELFF. In DNA form, the CDR3 reads TGTGCCAGCACCAGTAAGAACACCGGGGAGCTGTTTTTT.

This clonotype was seen once. The chain uses TRBV7-9 and TRBJ2-1; 11 positions match TRBD2. CDR1 is SEHNR and CDR2 is FQNEAQ in the germline V gene (reference sequence). The CDR3 sequence is 18 residues long. V shed 5 bases and J 2 bases; nucleotides not matched to a gene: 11. CDR3 sequence: CASSEPIRLAGPYNEQFF. For the CDR3, the DNA is TGTGCCAGCAGCGAACCCATCAGACTAGCGGGACCCTACAATGAGCAGTTCTTC.

The V call is TRBV4-1, the J call TRBJ2-2; tentatively, D is TRBD1 (6 bases). Germline V gives CDR1 MGHRA, CDR2 YSYEKL. V lost 0 bases, J lost 1 base, and 12 bases lay in between. This CDR3 is 17 amino acids long. CDR3 amino acids: CASSQERTGQNTGELFF. The CDR3 bases are TGCGCCAGCAGCCAAGAGCGGACGGGACAGAACACCGGGGAGCTGTTTTTT.

The chain has TRBV28 and TRBJ1-6; possibly TRBD1 for D (5 bases). This CDR3 region has 16 residues. The V gene lost 3 bases and the J gene lost 2 bases, with 11 bases spanning the gap. Germline CDR1 reads MDHEN; CDR2 reads SYDVKM. The DNA of the CDR3 is TGTGCCAGCAGTTTTAGGGGAGGCCCCTATAATTCACCCCTCCACTTT. This codes for CASSFRGGPYNSPLHF.

This clonotype was counted ten times or more. V and J are TRBV29-1 and TRBJ2-1; no clear D gene. The CDR3 is 15 amino acids. Germline V CDR1 and CDR2: SQVTM, ANQGSEA. The V end lost 4 bases, the J end lost 6 bases, and 19 bases lay between the germline ends. The CDR3: CSVVDPLYAGNEQFF. The CDR3, as DNA: TGCAGCGTTGTCGACCCGCTGTATGCCGGCAATGAGCAGTTCTTC.